The 14 T cell receptor beta chains reported below all come from one sample, sequenced in a study of beta chain features in type 1 diabetes. Study-wide points: Type 1 diabetes patients had moderately but significantly shorter TCRB CDR3s in all four CD4+ subsets.

Which antigens these TCRs recognize remains unknown. The isolated RNA, all of it, was reverse transcribed, so expressed TCRB transcripts were what got sequenced. Assay: immunoSEQ multiplex PCR; the TCRdb copy retains only in-frame clones and omits some. The sample has more than 100,000 clones; roughly 28% are singletons. Sequencing was carried out using central memory CD4+ T cells from blood. The source of these receptors is a young woman with type 1 diabetes.

The rearrangement joins TRBV10-3 to TRBJ1-5; D is undetermined. The V end was cut by 3 bases, the J end by 9 bases, with 15 bases between. The CDR3 length is 14 residues. Germline loops: CDR1 ENHRY, CDR2 SYGVKD. CDR3 amino acids: CAISDRGGSGPQHF. CDR3 nucleotides: TGTGCCATCAGTGACCGTGGTGGGTCAGGGCCCCAGCATTTT.

The rearrangement uses TRBV28 and TRBJ1-1, with D unresolved. The germline V gene encodes CDR1 MDHEN and CDR2 SYDVKM. CDR3 length: 13 amino acids. The V and J ends lost 2 bases and 4 bases respectively, with 8 bases between them. The CDR3 nucleotides read TGTGCCAGCAGTTTAAGCGCCAGCACTGAAGCTTTCTTT. It translates to CASSLSASTEAFF.

The genes are TRBV11-2 and TRBJ2-5, with D unresolved. This CDR3 spans 14 amino acids. V shed 0 bases and J shed 5 bases, with 10 bases lying between them. Germline CDR1 is SGHAT and CDR2 is FQNNGV. In DNA, the CDR3 is TGTGCCAGCAGCTTAGATACCTTCCGGGAGACCCAGTACTTC. It translates to CASSLDTFRETQYF.

A few counts support this clone. J is TRBJ2-1 and V is TRBV2; D call uncertain. Deletions cut 6 bases from V and 9 bases from J, with 18 bases between. This CDR3 spans 14 amino acids. CDR1 and CDR2 from the germline V gene are SNHLY and FYNNEI. CDR3 residues: CASSHDFLTGEQFF. The CDR3 DNA sequence: TGTGCCAGCAGCCACGACTTCCTTACGGGTGAGCAGTTCTTC.

V gene TRBV7-2 combines with J gene TRBJ1-2; 11 bases map to TRBD1. V shed 1 base and J 3 bases; nucleotides not matched to a gene: 1. Germline V gene sequence: CDR1 SGHTA, CDR2 FQGNSA. This CDR3 is built from 15 residues. The CDR3 sequence is CASSLGTGGDYGYTF. The CDR3, as DNA: TGTGCCAGCAGCTTAGGGACAGGGGGCGACTATGGCTACACCTTC.

V usage is TRBV7-2 and J usage is TRBJ2-3; the D gene could be TRBD1 or TRBD2 (5 bases each). V was trimmed by 5 bases and J by 2 bases, leaving 17 bases between them. Germline V gives CDR1 SGHTA, CDR2 FQGNSA. The CDR3 sequence is 16 residues long. DNA of the CDR3: TGTGCCAGCAGCCTAGGGGCTAGAGGGCTCACAGATACGCAGTATTTT. As protein: CASSLGARGLTDTQYF.

A few counts support this clone. The chain uses TRBV28 and TRBJ2-3; maybe TRBD2 (7 bases). V lost 6 bases and J lost 5, with 18 bases in between. This CDR3 has 15 residues. Germline CDR1 is MDHEN and CDR2 is SYDVKM. CDR3 sequence: CASSPGGSEGDTQYF. Written as DNA, the CDR3 is TGTGCCAGCAGCCCGGGGGGCTCAGAAGGAGATACGCAGTATTTT.

The chain couples TRBV12-5 to TRBJ2-2; TRBD1 matches at 10 bases. Trimming removed 5 bases from V and 4 bases from J; junction bases left unmatched: 4. The germline CDR1 and CDR2 sequences are LGHNT and FRNRAP. This CDR3 has 15 residues. The CDR3 sequence: CASGPGTGATGELFF. The CDR3 nucleotides are TGTGCTAGTGGTCCCGGGACAGGGGCCACCGGGGAGCTGTTTTTT.

This clone was observed many times. This sequence joins TRBV7-9 and TRBJ2-3; D remains unclear. Germline CDR1 SEHNR, CDR2 FQNEAQ (reference sequence). V was clipped by 1 base and J by 2 bases, with 7 bases between them. This CDR3 is 14 amino acids long. CDR3 nucleotide sequence: TGTGCCAGCAGCTTAGTTCTCCCCACAGATACGCAGTATTTT. Protein sequence: CASSLVLPTDTQYF.

This clone was counted between two and nine times. This chain joins TRBV5-1 and TRBJ1-5; 10 bases fit TRBD1. Trimming at V came to 2 bases and at J to 2 bases, leaving 1 base not matched to a gene. This CDR3 region has 15 residues. Germline V CDR1 and CDR2: SGHRS, YFSETQ. The CDR3: CASSFGTGGNQPQHF. DNA of the CDR3: TGCGCCAGCAGCTTTGGGACAGGGGGCAATCAGCCCCAGCATTTT.

This clone has only a few counts. The chain has TRBV19 and TRBJ1-5; unclear D gene. This CDR3 comprises 13 residues. Germline V gene lookup returns CDR1 LNHDA and CDR2 SQIVND (reference sequence). V lost 8 bases and J lost 2, with 10 bases in between. The CDR3 is CASWASGNQPQHF. Here the CDR3 DNA reads TGTGCCAGTTGGGCGTCTGGCAATCAGCCCCAGCATTTT.

V usage is TRBV5-1 and J usage is TRBJ1-2, with TRBD1 matching over 8 bases. From germline, CDR1 is SGHRS and CDR2 YFSETQ. The V segment lost 6 bases and the J segment 5 bases; nucleotides outside the gene matches: 9. CDR3 length: 14 residues. CDR3: CASTLAGQGYGYTF. CDR3 coding DNA: TGCGCCAGCACCCTCGCCGGACAGGGTTATGGCTACACCTTC.

J is TRBJ2-7 and V is TRBV6-6, with a weak D call TRBD2 (6 bases). Germline V gene data show CDR1 as MNHNY and CDR2 as SVGAGI (reference sequence). The CDR3 length is 15 residues. Deletions cut 0 bases from V and 4 bases from J, with 13 bases between. The CDR3 nucleotides are TGTGCCAGCAGTTACTCGGAGTCGGGAGTGTACGAGCAGTACTTC. It encodes CASSYSESGVYEQYF.

The CDR3 DNA reads as TGTGCCAGCAGTTCCCCCGCTGGACAGACACAGCCCCAGCATTTT. Protein sequence: CASSSPAGQTQPQHF. The rearrangement uses TRBV28 and TRBJ1-5; TRBD1 is a possible D gene (6 bases). Trimming left V 4 bases short and J 7 bases short, with 17 bases between. The germline V gene encodes CDR1 MDHEN and CDR2 SYDVKM. The CDR3 contains 15 residues.